This TCR beta chain was identified in a study of human T cells and chemical hapten exposure. Study context: The upper back received 0.01% DPC by patch testing, with results read at 6 days. Patients, predominantly female, presented with alopecia areata, totalis or universalis. Notes on the study in general: Expanded TCRs made up significantly more big CDR3 similarity clusters than controls did.

This clonotype occurred many times. Its antigen is as yet unknown. The CDR3 contains 16 residues. J gave up 0 bases and V 2 bases, and 7 bases lay outside the gene matches. Germline lookup yields CDR1 MGHDK and CDR2 SYGVNS. Individual cDNA molecules each carried unique molecular identifiers attached by the library. Using its own MiXCR run on the RACE reads, TCRdb lists one record per CDR3 protein. Of tens of thousands of distinct CDR3 sequences detected, 6.5% to 8.5% appear once; the ten largest clones hold roughly 1.7%. Time point of the sample: pre-sensitization, week 0. Noted treatment: therapeutic diphenylcyclopropenone sensitization with weekly scalp DPC.

The sequencing used whole blood, collected in connection with sensitization to the hapten diphenylcyclopropenone (DPC). This chain links TRBV25-1 with TRBJ2-7; 7 nucleotides agree with TRBD1. The receptor was derived from a woman aged 30 to 39 with alopecia areata. Some clones in this sample may be carry-over from other donors' samples. CDR3 sequence reads: CASSEITGVSSYEQYF. The CDR3 nucleotides are TGTGCCAGCAGTGAAATAACAGGGGTGAGCTCCTACGAGCAGTACTTC.